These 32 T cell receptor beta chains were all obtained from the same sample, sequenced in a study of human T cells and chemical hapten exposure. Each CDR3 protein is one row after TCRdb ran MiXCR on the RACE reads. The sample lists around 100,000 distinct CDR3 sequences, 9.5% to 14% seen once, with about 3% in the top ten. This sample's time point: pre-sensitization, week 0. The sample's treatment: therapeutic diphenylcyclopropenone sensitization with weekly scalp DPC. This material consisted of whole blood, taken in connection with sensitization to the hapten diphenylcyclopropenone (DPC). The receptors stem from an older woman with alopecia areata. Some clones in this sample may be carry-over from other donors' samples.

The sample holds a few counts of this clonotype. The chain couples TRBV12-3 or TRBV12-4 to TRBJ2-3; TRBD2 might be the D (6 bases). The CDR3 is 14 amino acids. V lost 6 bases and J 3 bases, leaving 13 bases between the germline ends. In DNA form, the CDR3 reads TGTGCCAGCAGGACTAGGCCCTTTACAGATACGCAGTATTTT. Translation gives CASRTRPFTDTQYF.

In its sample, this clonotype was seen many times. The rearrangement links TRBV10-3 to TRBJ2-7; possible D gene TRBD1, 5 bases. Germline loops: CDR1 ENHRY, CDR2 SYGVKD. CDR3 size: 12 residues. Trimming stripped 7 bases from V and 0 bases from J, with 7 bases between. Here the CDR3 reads CAITDSSYEQYF. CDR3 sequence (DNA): TGTGCCATCACCGACAGCTCCTACGAGCAGTACTTC.

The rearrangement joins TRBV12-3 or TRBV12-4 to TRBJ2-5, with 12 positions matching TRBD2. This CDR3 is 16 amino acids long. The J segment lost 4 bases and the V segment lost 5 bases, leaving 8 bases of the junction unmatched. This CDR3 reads CASSISLAGGGETQYF. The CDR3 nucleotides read TGTGCCAGCAGTATCAGCCTAGCGGGAGGGGGAGAGACCCAGTACTTC.

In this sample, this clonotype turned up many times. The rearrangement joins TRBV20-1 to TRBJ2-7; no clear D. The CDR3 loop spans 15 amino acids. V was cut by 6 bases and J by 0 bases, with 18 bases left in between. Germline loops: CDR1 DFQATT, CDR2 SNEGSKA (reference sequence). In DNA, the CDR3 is TGCAGTGCCCGCCCCCCCGGAATCCCCTCCTACGAGCAGTACTTC. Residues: CSARPPGIPSYEQYF.

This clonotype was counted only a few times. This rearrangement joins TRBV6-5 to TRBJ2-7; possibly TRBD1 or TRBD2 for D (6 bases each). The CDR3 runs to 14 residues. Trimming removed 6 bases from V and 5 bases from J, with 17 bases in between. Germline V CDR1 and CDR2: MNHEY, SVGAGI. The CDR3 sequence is CASRNLGGSHEQYF. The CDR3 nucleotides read TGTGCCAGCAGAAACCTCGGGGGCTCTCACGAGCAGTACTTC.

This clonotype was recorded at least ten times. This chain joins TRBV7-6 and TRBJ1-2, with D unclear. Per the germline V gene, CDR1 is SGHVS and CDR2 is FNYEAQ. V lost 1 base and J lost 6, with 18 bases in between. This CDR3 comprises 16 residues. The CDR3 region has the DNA TGTGCCAGCAGCTTAGGTATCGGCAGGCGGAGCAATGGCTACACCTTC. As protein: CASSLGIGRRSNGYTF.

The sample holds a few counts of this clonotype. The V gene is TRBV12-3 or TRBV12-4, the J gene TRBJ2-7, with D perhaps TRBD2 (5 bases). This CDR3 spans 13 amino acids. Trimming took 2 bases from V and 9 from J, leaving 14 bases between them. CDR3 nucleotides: TGTGCCAGCAGTTTATCGTCGGGGAAGGGGCAGTACTTC. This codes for CASSLSSGKGQYF.

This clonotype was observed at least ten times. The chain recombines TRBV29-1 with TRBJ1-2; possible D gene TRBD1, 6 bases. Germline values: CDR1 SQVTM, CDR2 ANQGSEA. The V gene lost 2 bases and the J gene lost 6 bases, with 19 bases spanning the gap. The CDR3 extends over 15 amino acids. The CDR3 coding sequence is TGCAGCGTTGAATCCCAACGGACAGTCGGCGATGGCTACACCTTC. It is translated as CSVESQRTVGDGYTF.

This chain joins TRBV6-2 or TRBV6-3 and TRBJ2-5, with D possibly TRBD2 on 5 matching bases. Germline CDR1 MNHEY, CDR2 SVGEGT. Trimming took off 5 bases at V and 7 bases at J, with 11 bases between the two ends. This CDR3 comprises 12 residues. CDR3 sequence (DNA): TGTGCCAGCAGTGAAGGAGGAGGGACCCAGTACTTC. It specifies CASSEGGGTQYF.

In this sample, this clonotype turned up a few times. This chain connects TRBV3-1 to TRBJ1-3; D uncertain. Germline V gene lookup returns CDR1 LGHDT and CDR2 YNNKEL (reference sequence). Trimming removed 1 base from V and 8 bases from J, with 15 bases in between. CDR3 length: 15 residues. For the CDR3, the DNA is TGTGCCAGCAGCCAAGCCTTTTGGCGCGGAGACACCATATATTTT. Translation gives CASSQAFWRGDTIYF.

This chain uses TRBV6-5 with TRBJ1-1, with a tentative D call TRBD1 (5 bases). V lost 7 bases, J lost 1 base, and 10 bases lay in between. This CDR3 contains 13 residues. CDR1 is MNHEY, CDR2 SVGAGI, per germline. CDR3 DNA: TGTGCCAGCATCGGACAAGCGAACACTGAAGCTTTCTTT. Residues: CASIGQANTEAFF.

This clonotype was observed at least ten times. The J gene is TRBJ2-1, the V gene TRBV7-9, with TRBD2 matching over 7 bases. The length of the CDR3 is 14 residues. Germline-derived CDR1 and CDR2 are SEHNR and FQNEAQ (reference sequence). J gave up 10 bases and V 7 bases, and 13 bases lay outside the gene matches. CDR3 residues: CASIEGEGTIEQFF. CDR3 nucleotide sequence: TGTGCCAGCATCGAAGGGGAGGGGACTATAGAGCAGTTCTTC.

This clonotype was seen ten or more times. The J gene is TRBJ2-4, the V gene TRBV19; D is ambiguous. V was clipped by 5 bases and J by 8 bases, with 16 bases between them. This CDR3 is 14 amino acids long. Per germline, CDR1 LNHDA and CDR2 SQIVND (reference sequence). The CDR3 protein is CASSPLYSHDIQYF. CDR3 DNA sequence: TGTGCCAGTAGTCCATTATACTCACACGACATTCAGTACTTC.

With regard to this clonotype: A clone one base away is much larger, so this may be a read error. The CDR3 protein is CSATSPGQSPYEQYF. The CDR3 region has the DNA TGCAGTGCGACATCCCCGGGACAGAGCCCCTACGAGCAGTACTTC. V is TRBV20-1 and J is TRBJ2-7; 7 bases align to TRBD1. Germline-derived CDR1 and CDR2 are DFQATT and SNEGSKA (reference sequence). This CDR3 spans 15 amino acids. Germline trimming cut 6 bases from V and 2 bases from J; bases unmatched to any gene: 13.

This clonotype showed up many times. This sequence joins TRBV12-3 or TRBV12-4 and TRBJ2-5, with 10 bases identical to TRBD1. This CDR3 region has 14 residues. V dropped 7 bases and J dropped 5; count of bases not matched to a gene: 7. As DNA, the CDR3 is TGTGCCAGCAAACCGGGACAGGGGTTGGAGACCCAGTACTTC. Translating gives CASKPGQGLETQYF.

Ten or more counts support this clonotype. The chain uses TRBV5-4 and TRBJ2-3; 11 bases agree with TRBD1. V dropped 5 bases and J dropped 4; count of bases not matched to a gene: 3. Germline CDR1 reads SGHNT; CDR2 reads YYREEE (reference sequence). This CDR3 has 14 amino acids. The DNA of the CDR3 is TGTGCCAGCAGGCCGGGACAGGGGGCAGATACGCAGTATTTT. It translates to CASRPGQGADTQYF.

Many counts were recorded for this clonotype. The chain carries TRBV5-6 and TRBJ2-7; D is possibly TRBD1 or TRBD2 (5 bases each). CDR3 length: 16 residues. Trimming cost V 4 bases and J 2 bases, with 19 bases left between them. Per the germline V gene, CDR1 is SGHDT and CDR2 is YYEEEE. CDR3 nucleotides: TGTGCCAGCAGCCTACGGGACGGAACCCTAACCTACGAGCAGTACTTC. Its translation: CASSLRDGTLTYEQYF.

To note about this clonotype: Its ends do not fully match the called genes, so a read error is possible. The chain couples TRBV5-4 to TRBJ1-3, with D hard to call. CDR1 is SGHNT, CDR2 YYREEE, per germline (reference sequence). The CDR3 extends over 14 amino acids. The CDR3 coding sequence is TGTGCCAACAGCACAAGACACTCTGGAAACACCATATATTTT. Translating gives CANSTRHSGNTIYF. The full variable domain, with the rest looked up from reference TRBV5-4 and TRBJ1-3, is ETGVTQSPTHLIKTRGQQVTLRCSSQSGHNTVSWYQQALGQGPQFIFQYYREEENGRGNFPPRFSGLQFPNYSSELNVNALELDDSALYLCANSTRHSGNTIYFGEGSWLTVV.

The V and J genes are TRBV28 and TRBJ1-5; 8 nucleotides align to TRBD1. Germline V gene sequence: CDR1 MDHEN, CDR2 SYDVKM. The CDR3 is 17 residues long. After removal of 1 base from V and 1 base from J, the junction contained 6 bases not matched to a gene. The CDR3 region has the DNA TGTGCCAGCAGTTTATTCCCCCGGACAGGGAGCAATCAGCCCCAGCATTTT. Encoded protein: CASSLFPRTGSNQPQHF.

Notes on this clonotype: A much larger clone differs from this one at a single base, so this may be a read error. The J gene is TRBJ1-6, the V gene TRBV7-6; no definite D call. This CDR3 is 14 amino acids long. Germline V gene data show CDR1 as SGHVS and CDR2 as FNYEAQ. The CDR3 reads CASSLAEVDSPVHF. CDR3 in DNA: TGTGCCAGCAGCTTGGCGGAGGTGGATTCACCCGTCCACTTT.

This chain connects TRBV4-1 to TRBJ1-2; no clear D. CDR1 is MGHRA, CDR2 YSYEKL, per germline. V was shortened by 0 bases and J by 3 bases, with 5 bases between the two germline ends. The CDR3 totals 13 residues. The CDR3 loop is CASSQDHYYGYTF. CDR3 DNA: TGCGCCAGCAGCCAAGATCACTACTATGGCTACACCTTC.

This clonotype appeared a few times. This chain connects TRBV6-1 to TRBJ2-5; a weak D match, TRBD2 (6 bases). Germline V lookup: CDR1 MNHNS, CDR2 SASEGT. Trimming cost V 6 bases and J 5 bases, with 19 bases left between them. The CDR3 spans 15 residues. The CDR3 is CASSETSLGGETQYF. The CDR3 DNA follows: TGTGCCAGCAGCGAGACCTCATTAGGAGGGGAGACCCAGTACTTC.

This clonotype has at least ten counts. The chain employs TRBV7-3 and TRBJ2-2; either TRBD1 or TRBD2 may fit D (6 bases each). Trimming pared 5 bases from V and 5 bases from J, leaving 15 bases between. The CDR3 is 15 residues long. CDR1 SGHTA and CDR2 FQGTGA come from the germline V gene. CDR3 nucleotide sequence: TGTGCCAGCAGCCCTATCCCGGGGGCTACCGGGGAGCTGTTTTTT. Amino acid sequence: CASSPIPGATGELFF.

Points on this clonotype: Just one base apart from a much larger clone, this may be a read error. For the CDR3, the DNA is TGCAGTGCCCACGGAACTAGCAATGCCTACGAGCAGTACTTC. Translated: CSAHGTSNAYEQYF. The chain uses TRBV20-1 and TRBJ2-7; possibly TRBD2 for D (6 bases). Trimming left V 6 bases short and J 2 bases short, with 17 bases between. Per the germline V gene, CDR1 is DFQATT and CDR2 is SNEGSKA (reference sequence). CDR3 length: 14 residues.

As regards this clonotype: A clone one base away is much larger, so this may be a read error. CDR3 coding DNA: TGTGCCGGCAGTTTTAACACGGGGGTTGGGACAGGGATTTCGAGCTCCTATAATTCACCCCTCCACTTT. This codes for CAGSFNTGVGTGISSSYNSPLHF. V gene TRBV12-3 or TRBV12-4 combines with J gene TRBJ1-6; 9 bases fit TRBD1. CDR3 length: 23 amino acids.

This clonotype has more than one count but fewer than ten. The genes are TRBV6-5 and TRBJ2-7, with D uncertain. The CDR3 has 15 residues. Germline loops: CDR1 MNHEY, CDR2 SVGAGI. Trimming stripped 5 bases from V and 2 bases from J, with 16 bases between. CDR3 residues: CASSTPSEATYEQYF. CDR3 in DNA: TGTGCCAGCAGTACACCTAGTGAGGCTACCTACGAGCAGTACTTC.

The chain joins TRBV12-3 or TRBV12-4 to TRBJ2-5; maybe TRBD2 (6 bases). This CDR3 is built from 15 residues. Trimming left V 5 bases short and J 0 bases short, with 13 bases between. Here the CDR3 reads CASSVEPGDQETQYF. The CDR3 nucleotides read TGTGCCAGCAGTGTAGAACCGGGGGACCAAGAGACCCAGTACTTC.

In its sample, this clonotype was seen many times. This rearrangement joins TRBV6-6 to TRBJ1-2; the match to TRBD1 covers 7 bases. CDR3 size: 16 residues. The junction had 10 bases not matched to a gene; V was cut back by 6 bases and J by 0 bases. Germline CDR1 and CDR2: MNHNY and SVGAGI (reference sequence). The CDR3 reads CASSAQRQGTNYGYTF. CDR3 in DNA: TGTGCCAGCAGCGCACAAAGACAGGGTACTAACTATGGCTACACCTTC.

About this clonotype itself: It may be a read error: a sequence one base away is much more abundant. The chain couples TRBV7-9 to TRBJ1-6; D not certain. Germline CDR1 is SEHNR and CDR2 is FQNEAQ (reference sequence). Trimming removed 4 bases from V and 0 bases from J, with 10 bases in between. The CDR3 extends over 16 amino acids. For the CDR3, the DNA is TGTGCCAGCAGCTCGAGAGGCGGCTCCTATAATTCACCCCTCCACTTT. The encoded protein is CASSSRGGSYNSPLHF.

This CDR3 reads CASSPTEGSYEQYF. The CDR3 DNA reads as TGTGCCAGTTCCCCGACAGAGGGTTCCTACGAGCAGTACTTC. The J gene is TRBJ2-7, the V gene TRBV6-5, with D perhaps given as TRBD1 or TRBD2 (5 bases each). The germline V gene has CDR1 MNHEY and CDR2 SVGAGI. The CDR3 consists of 14 residues. V was clipped by 9 bases and J by 1 base, with 16 bases between them.

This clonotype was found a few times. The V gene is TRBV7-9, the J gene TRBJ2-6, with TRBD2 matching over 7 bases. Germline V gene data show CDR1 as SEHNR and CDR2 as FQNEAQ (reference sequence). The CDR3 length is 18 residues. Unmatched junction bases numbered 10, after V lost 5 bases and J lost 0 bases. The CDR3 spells CASSRWGGARSGANVLTF. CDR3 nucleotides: TGTGCCAGCAGCCGGTGGGGAGGGGCCCGCTCTGGGGCCAACGTCCTGACTTTC.

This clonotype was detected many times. In DNA, the CDR3 is TGTGCCAGCAGCTTAGGATTGGGGGGCGCTTATGGCTACACCTTC. This sequence encodes CASSLGLGGAYGYTF. The V and J genes are TRBV7-6 and TRBJ1-2; D perhaps matches TRBD1 (6 bases). The V end was cut by 1 base, the J end by 5 bases, with 14 bases between. This CDR3 is built from 15 residues. Germline V gene sequence: CDR1 SGHVS, CDR2 FNYEAQ.